Described below is a single T cell receptor beta chain sequence and its context. This sample was taken from a study of early T cells in non-severe SARS-CoV-2 infection. Overall study context: The authors sequenced bulk RNA from unsorted whole blood, leaving chains unpaired.

CDR1 and CDR2 from the germline V gene are LGHNA and YSLEER. The CDR3 contains 15 residues. Trimming left V 5 bases short and J 4 bases short, with 15 bases between. Unique molecular identifiers were added to individual cDNA molecules. MiXCR, run by TCRdb on the 5' RACE reads, gives a single entry per CDR3 protein. The sample lists some 91,000 distinct CDR3 sequences, more than 13% occurring once. The TCR sequence derives from an adult who was a healthcare worker with PCR-confirmed SARS-CoV-2 infection or an uninfected control (not recorded which). This sequence joins TRBV4-3 and TRBJ1-5; D may be TRBD1 (5 bases). Sequencing was done on a sample of whole blood. The CDR3 DNA is TGCGCCAGCAGCTCGGGGCTGGAGAGGAATCAGCCCCAGCATTTT. It translates to CASSSGLERNQPQHF.